Following are 3 T cell receptor beta chains from one sample sequenced in a study of blood T cell repertoires in COVID-19. Method: immunoSEQ multiplex PCR; TCRdb's copy keeps in-frame clones and lacks some. The table lists roughly 120,000 clones, over 80% of them singletons. Sequencing input: peripheral blood. The receptors here all came from a human donor in a cohort sampled during active COVID-19.

V and J are TRBV25-1 and TRBJ2-1, with D maybe TRBD1 (6 bases). CDR1 is MGHDK, CDR2 SYGVNS, per germline. V lost 3 bases to trimming and J lost 7 bases, with 10 bases between them. There are 13 residues in the CDR3. The CDR3 sequence: CASSDQGWNEQFF. The CDR3 DNA follows: TGTGCCAGCAGTGATCAGGGGTGGAATGAGCAGTTCTTC.

The chain is built from TRBV27 and TRBJ2-7, with TRBD1 matching over 10 bases. The CDR3 is 13 amino acids. The ends lost 6 bases at V and 6 bases at J; junction bases unmatched: 5. Germline CDR1 is MNHEY and CDR2 is SMNVEV (reference sequence). CDR3 sequence (DNA): TGTGCCAGCAGACCGACAGGGGGCACCGAGCAGTACTTC. Its protein product is CASRPTGGTEQYF.

The chain employs TRBV6-6 and TRBJ2-2, with 7 bases identical to TRBD1. J gave up 0 bases and V 5 bases, and 21 bases lay outside the gene matches. Germline CDR1 is MNHNY and CDR2 is SVGAGI (reference sequence). The CDR3 spans 21 residues. The CDR3 DNA reads TGTGCCAGCAGTCACCCCCCCTGGTTGACAGGGCCCACGACGAACACCGGGGAGCTGTTTTTT. Protein: CASSHPPWLTGPTTNTGELFF.